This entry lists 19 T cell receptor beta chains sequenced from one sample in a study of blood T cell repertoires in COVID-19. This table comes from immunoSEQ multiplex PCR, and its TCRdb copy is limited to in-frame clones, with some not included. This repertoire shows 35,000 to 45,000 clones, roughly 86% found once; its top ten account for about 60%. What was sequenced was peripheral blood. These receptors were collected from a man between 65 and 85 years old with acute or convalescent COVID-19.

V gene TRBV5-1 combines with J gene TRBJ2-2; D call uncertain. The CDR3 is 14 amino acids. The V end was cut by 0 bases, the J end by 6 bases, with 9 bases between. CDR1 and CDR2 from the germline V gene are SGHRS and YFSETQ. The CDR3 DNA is TGCGCCAGCAGCTTGGGAGGAAATTCCGGGGAGCTGTTTTTT. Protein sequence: CASSLGGNSGELFF.

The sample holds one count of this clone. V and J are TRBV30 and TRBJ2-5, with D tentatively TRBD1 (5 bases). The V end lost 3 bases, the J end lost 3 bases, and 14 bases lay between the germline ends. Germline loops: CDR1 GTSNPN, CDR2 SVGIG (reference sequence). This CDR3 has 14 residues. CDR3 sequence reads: CAWRKNRREETQYF. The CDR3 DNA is TGTGCCTGGAGGAAGAACAGGCGTGAAGAGACCCAGTACTTC.

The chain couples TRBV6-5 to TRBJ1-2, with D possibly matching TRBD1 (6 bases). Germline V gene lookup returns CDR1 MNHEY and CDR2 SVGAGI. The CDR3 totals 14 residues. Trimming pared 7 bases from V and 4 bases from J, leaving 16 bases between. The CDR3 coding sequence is TGTGCCAGCACCTCGACAGGTCGAGCCTATGGCTACACCTTC. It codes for CASTSTGRAYGYTF.

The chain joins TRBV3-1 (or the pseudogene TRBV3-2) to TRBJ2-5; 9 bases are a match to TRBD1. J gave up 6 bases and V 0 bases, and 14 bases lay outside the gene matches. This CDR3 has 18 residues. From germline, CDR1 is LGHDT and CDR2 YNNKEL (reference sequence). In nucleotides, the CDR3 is TGTGCCAGCAGCCAAGAAGGGCCGGGGGACAGGGAACAACAGACCCAGTACTTC. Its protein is CASSQEGPGDREQQTQYF.

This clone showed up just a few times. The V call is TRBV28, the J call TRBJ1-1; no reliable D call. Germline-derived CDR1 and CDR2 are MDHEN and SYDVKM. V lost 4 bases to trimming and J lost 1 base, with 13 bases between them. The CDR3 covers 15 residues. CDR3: CASSYVRGGNTEAFF. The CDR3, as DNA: TGTGCCAGCAGTTACGTACGAGGTGGGAACACTGAAGCTTTCTTT.

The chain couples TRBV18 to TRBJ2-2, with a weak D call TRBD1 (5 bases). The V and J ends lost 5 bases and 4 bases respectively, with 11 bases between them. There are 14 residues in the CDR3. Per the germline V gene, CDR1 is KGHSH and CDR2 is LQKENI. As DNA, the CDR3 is TGTGCCAGCTCATCTCGACAGACCACCGGGGAGCTGTTTTTT. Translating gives CASSSRQTTGELFF.

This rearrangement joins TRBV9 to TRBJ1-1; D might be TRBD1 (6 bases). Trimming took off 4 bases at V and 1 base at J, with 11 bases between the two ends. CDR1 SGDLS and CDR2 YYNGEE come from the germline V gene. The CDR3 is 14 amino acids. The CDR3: CASSPRDTNTEAFF. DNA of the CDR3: TGTGCCAGCAGCCCCCGGGACACGAACACTGAAGCTTTCTTT.

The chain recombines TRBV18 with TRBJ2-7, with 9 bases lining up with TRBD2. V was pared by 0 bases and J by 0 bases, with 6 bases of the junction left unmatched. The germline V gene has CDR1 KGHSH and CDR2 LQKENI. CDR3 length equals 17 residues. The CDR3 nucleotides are TGTGCCAGCTCACCACCGCTACGGACTAGCGACTCCTACGAGCAGTACTTC. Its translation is CASSPPLRTSDSYEQYF. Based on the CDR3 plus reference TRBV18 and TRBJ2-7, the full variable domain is NAGVMQNPRHLVRRRGQEARLRCSPMKGHSHVYWYRQLPEEGLKFMVYLQKENIIDESGMPKERFSAEFPKEGPSILRIQQVVRGDSAAYFCASSPPLRTSDSYEQYFGPGTRLTVT.

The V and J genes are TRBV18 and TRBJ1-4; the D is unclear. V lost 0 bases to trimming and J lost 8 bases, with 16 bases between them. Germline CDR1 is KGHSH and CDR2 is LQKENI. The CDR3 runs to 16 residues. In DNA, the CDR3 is TGTGCCAGCTCACCACCGAATTTCGCAGTCGGGGAAAAACTGTTTTTT. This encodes CASSPPNFAVGEKLFF.

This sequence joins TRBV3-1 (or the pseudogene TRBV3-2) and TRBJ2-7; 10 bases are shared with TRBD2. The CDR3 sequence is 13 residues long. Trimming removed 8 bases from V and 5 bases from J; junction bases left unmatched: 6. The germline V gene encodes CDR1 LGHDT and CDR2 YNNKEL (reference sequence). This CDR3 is CASGGLAADEQYF. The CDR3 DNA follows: TGTGCCAGCGGCGGACTAGCGGCGGACGAGCAGTACTTC.

The CDR3, as DNA: TGTGCCAGCAACGGTCTAGCGGGAGGGCCTACGAGTGGTGAGCAGTTCTTC. It is translated as CASNGLAGGPTSGEQFF. The rearrangement joins TRBV7-9 to TRBJ2-1; 12 bases match TRBD2. The CDR3 spans 17 residues. The ends lost 7 bases at V and 9 bases at J; junction bases unmatched: 16. Germline-derived CDR1 and CDR2 are SEHNR and FQNEAQ (reference sequence). The full variable domain, in which reference TRBV7-9 and TRBJ2-1 provide the parts outside the CDR3, is DTGVSQNPRHKITKRGQNVTFRCDPISEHNRLYWYRQTLGQGPEFLTYFQNEAQLEKSRLLSDRFSAERPKGSFSTLEIQRTEQGDSAMYLCASNGLAGGPTSGEQFFGPGTRLTVL.

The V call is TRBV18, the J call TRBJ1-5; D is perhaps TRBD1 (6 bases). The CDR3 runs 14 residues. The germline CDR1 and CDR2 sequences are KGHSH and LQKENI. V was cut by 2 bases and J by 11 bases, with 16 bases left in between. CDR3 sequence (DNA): TGTGCCAGCTCACCAGGCAGGGGCCCCAGGTCCCAGCATTTT. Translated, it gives CASSPGRGPRSQHF. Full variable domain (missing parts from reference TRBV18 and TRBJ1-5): NAGVMQNPRHLVRRRGQEARLRCSPMKGHSHVYWYRQLPEEGLKFMVYLQKENIIDESGMPKERFSAEFPKEGPSILRIQQVVRGDSAAYFCASSPGRGPRSQHFGDGTRLSIL.

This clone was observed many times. The CDR3 spells CSARVQATVYF. CDR3 nucleotides: TGCAGTGCTAGAGTGCAGGCCACTGTGTACTTC. This rearrangement joins TRBV20-1 to TRBJ2-4; unclear D gene. There are 11 residues in the CDR3. With 1 base removed from V and 15 bases from J, the gap between germline ends came to 13 bases. Germline CDR1 reads DFQATT; CDR2 reads SNEGSKA (reference sequence).

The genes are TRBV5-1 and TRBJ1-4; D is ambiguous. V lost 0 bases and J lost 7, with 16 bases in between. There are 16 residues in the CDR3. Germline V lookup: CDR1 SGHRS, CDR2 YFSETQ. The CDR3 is CASSLATSQEGEKLFF. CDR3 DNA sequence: TGCGCCAGCAGCTTGGCAACGTCCCAGGAGGGTGAAAAACTGTTTTTT.

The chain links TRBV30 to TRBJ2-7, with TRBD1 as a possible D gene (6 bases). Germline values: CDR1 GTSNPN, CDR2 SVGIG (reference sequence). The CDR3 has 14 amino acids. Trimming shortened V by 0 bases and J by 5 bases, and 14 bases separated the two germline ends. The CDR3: CAWSVGSGDNEQYF. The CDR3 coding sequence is TGTGCCTGGAGTGTGGGTTCAGGGGACAACGAGCAGTACTTC.

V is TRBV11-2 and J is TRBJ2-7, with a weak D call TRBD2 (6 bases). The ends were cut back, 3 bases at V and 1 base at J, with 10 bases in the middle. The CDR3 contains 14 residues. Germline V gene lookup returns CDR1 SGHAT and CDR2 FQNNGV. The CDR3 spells CASSFGSLSYEQYF. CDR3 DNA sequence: TGTGCCAGCAGCTTCGGGAGCTTGTCCTACGAGCAGTACTTC.

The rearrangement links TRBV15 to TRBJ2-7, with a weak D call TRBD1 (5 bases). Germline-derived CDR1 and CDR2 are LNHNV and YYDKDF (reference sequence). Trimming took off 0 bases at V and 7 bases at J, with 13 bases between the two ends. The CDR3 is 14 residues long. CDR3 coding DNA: TGTGCCACCAGCAGAGATCCCAGGGCCGGAGAGCAGTACTTC. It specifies CATSRDPRAGEQYF.

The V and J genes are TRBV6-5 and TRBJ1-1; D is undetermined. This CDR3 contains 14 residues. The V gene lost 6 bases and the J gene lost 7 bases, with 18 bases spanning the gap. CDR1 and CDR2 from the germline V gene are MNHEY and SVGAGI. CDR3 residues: CASRSPYPGDEAFF. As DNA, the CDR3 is TGTGCCAGCAGATCCCCCTACCCCGGGGATGAAGCTTTCTTT.

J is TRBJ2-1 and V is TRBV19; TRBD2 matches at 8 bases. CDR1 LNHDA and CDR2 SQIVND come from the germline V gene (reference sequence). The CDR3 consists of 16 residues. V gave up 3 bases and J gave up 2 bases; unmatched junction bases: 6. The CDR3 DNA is TGTGCCAGTAGTATTAAGGCGGGAGGCCCCTACAATGAGCAGTTCTTC. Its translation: CASSIKAGGPYNEQFF.